A selection of T cell receptor beta chains follows, all from one sample in a study of graft-versus-host responses after intestinal transplantation. TCRdb keeps only in-frame clones here, not all; method: immunoSEQ multiplex PCR. The repertoire holds about 22,000 clones, with 55% to 70% as singletons. This material consisted of alloreactive CD4+ T cells from a mixed lymphocyte reaction culture, taken before intestinal transplant. The receptors originated from a human patient who received an intestinal transplant. Each CDR3 is given with its conserved first and last residue. A D gene is named only where the DNA matches it firmly. Some rows have no size entry. The others give once, few or many, or a class for an expanded clone.

v_gene,d_gene,abundance,j_gene,CDR3aa,CDR3nt
TRBV18,NA,once,TRBJ2-7,CASSPGAFPYEQYF,TGTGCCAGCTCACCAGGGGCTTTTCCCTACGAGCAGTACTTC
TRBV2,TRBD2,NA,TRBJ2-5,CASSVGLAGGWGETQYF,TGTGCCAGCAGTGTAGGACTAGCGGGAGGGTGGGGGGAGACCCAGTACTTC
TRBV7-9,TRBD1,few,TRBJ1-2,CASSFKAGGDYGYTF,TGTGCCAGCAGCTTTAAGGCAGGGGGAGACTATGGCTACACCTTC
TRBV30,NA,NA,TRBJ1-3,CAWSVLAGNTIYF,TGTGCCTGGAGTGTATTAGCCGGAAACACCATATATTTT
TRBV6-6,TRBD1,few,TRBJ2-5,CASSFYQTGGGETQYF,TGTGCCAGCAGTTTCTACCAGACAGGGGGCGGAGAGACCCAGTACTTC
TRBV19,NA,NA,TRBJ1-3,CASSIATNTIYF,TGTGCCAGTAGTATCGCTACTAACACCATATATTTT
TRBV5-1,TRBD2,NA,TRBJ2-5,CASSPRLAGVQETQYF,TGCGCCAGCAGCCCCCGATTAGCGGGTGTTCAAGAGACCCAGTACTTC
TRBV19,TRBD2,once,TRBJ2-7,CASSIRLAGVYEQYF,TGTGCCAGTAGTATAAGGCTAGCGGGAGTCTACGAGCAGTACTTC
TRBV18,TRBD2,NA,TRBJ2-5,CASSPSGETQYF,TGTGCCAGCTCACCTAGCGGGGAGACCCAGTACTTC
TRBV10-3,TRBD1,NA,TRBJ1-2,CAISEYLGQQLF,TGTGCCATCAGTGAGTACCTGGGACAGCAACTCTTC
TRBV19,NA,few,TRBJ1-1,CASSLGQNTEAFF,TGTGCCAGTAGTTTGGGACAGAACACTGAAGCTTTCTTT
TRBV10-1,TRBD1,NA,TRBJ1-2,CASSERTGPANNYGYTF,TGCGCCAGCAGTGAGAGGACAGGGCCCGCAAATAACTATGGCTACACCTTC
TRBV19,TRBD2,NA,TRBJ2-6,CASSSGTSGRYGANVLTF,TGTGCCAGTAGTTCCGGGACTAGCGGGAGGTATGGGGCCAACGTCCTGACTTTC
TRBV10-3,TRBD1,NA,TRBJ1-3,CAISGQGTGNTIYF,TGTGCCATCAGCGGACAGGGGACTGGAAACACCATATATTTT
TRBV9,TRBD1,NA,TRBJ2-3,CASSVRQGPDTQYF,TGTGCCAGCAGCGTACGACAGGGACCAGATACGCAGTATTTT
TRBV2,TRBD2,NA,TRBJ2-7,CASRAGDLEQYF,TGTGCCAGCAGGGCGGGGGACCTGGAGCAGTACTTC
TRBV6-1,NA,few,TRBJ2-7,CASTPTVAGIYEQYF,TGTGCCAGCACCCCCACTGTCGCGGGGATATACGAGCAGTACTTC
TRBV5-1,NA,NA,TRBJ2-5,CASSPKGTNQETQYF,TGCGCCAGCAGCCCCAAAGGCACTAACCAAGAGACCCAGTACTTC
TRBV30,TRBD1,NA,TRBJ2-4,CAWSSPGQGAKNIQYF,TGTGCCTGGAGTTCTCCGGGACAGGGGGCCAAAAACATTCAGTACTTC
TRBV6-5,NA,NA,TRBJ2-3,CASSSGDTQYF,TGTGCCAGCAGTTCGGGGGATACGCAGTATTTT
TRBV29-1,NA,few,TRBJ1-3,CSVEREAGNTIYF,TGCAGCGTTGAAAGGGAGGCTGGAAACACCATATATTTT
TRBV18,NA,NA,TRBJ2-7,CASSPVEGRDEQYF,TGTGCCAGCTCACCGGTAGAAGGGCGGGACGAGCAGTACTTC
TRBV29-1,NA,once,TRBJ1-1,CSVIQVINTEAFF,TGCAGCGTGATACAGGTAATTAACACTGAAGCTTTCTTT
TRBV6-5,TRBD1,few,TRBJ1-2,CASRRPGTENYGYTF,TGTGCCAGCAGACGCCCGGGGACAGAGAACTATGGCTACACCTTC
TRBV15,NA,NA,TRBJ2-1,CATSRPPGAFSSYNEQFF,TGTGCCACCAGCAGACCTCCCGGAGCCTTCAGCTCCTACAATGAGCAGTTCTTC
TRBV19,NA,NA,TRBJ1-6,CASSVGGSSYNSPLHF,TGTGCCAGTAGTGTAGGCGGGAGCTCCTATAATTCACCCCTCCACTTT
TRBV5-4,TRBD1,NA,TRBJ1-2,CASSLPGQGESYTF,TGTGCCAGCAGCTTACCGGGACAGGGAGAATCCTACACCTTC
TRBV7-9,TRBD1,few,TRBJ1-1,CASSLGGTGISEAFF,TGTGCCAGCAGCTTAGGAGGGACAGGGATTTCTGAAGCTTTCTTT
TRBV5-5,TRBD2,NA,TRBJ2-2,CASTPSGGLRTGELFF,TGTGCCAGCACACCTAGCGGGGGGCTCCGGACCGGGGAGCTGTTTTTT
TRBV28,NA,NA,TRBJ1-2,CASSLYRRNYGYTF,TGTGCCAGCAGTTTATATAGGAGAAACTATGGCTACACCTTC
TRBV4-1,NA,NA,TRBJ2-1,CASSQDGSGPYSYNEQFF,TGCGCCAGCAGCCAAGACGGGAGCGGACCATACTCCTACAATGAGCAGTTCTTC
TRBV18,TRBD2,once,TRBJ2-7,CASSPRGLGTYEQYF,TGTGCCAGCTCACCACGGGGACTAGGGACTTACGAGCAGTACTTC
TRBV10-1,NA,few,TRBJ2-5,CASSDGGQETQYF,TGCGCCAGCAGTGACGGGGGTCAAGAGACCCAGTACTTC
TRBV10-3,NA,medium-sized,TRBJ2-7,CAINKGIYEQYF,TGTGCCATCAATAAGGGGATCTACGAGCAGTACTTC
TRBV19,NA,few,TRBJ2-1,CASSTRGSSYNEQFF,TGTGCCAGTAGTACCCGGGGGAGCTCCTACAATGAGCAGTTCTTC
TRBV25-1,NA,few,TRBJ2-2,CASSESGTPGGGELFF,TGTGCCAGCAGTGAATCAGGGACTCCTGGTGGAGGGGAGCTGTTTTTT
TRBV12-5,NA,NA,TRBJ1-2,CASGLSGGGGYTF,TGTGCTAGTGGTTTAAGCGGGGGCGGTGGCTACACCTTC
TRBV28,TRBD1,NA,TRBJ1-1,CASSSNRGVNTEAFF,TGTGCCAGCAGTTCCAACAGGGGCGTTAACACTGAAGCTTTCTTT
TRBV10-2,NA,NA,TRBJ1-2,CASYGGLVYGYTF,TGCGCCAGCTACGGGGGGCTAGTTTATGGCTACACCTTC
TRBV29-1,NA,few,TRBJ2-7,CSVAQGNYEQYF,TGCAGCGTTGCCCAGGGGAACTACGAGCAGTACTTC
TRBV28,TRBD1,NA,TRBJ1-4,CASSGTGFNEKLFF,TGTGCCAGCAGTGGGACAGGTTTTAATGAAAAACTGTTTTTT
TRBV7-2,TRBD2,NA,TRBJ2-7,CASSLRPPSGMGGEQYF,TGTGCCAGCAGCTTGAGGCCCCCCAGCGGGATGGGCGGCGAGCAGTACTTC
TRBV6-6,TRBD1,few,TRBJ1-1,CASSGQVNTEAFF,TGTGCCAGCAGCGGACAGGTGAACACTGAAGCTTTCTTT
TRBV5-4,NA,NA,TRBJ2-5,CASSLVTSLQETQYF,TGTGCCAGCAGCTTGGTGACTTCCCTCCAAGAGACCCAGTACTTC
TRBV5-4,NA,NA,TRBJ1-2,CASRLMGAGGYTF,TGTGCCAGCAGGTTGATGGGGGCCGGAGGCTACACCTTC
TRBV18,TRBD1,NA,TRBJ1-6,CASSEDRVGNSPLHF,TGTGCCAGCTCCGAGGACAGGGTGGGTAATTCACCCCTCCACTTT
TRBV10-3,TRBD1,NA,TRBJ1-5,CAISESTGGQPQHF,TGTGCCATCAGTGAGTCGACAGGGGGCCAGCCCCAGCATTTT
TRBV7-9,NA,NA,TRBJ1-4,CASSSFRGQMGATNEKLFF,TGTGCCAGCAGCAGCTTCCGCGGGCAAATGGGAGCAACTAATGAAAAACTGTTTTTT
TRBV5-1,TRBD2,few,TRBJ2-2,CASSSWTSGRVIYTGELFF,TGCGCCAGCAGCTCCTGGACTAGCGGGAGGGTTATATACACCGGGGAGCTGTTTTTT
TRBV19,NA,NA,TRBJ2-7,CASSNTDQYEQYF,TGTGCCAGTAGTAATACAGACCAATACGAGCAGTACTTC
TRBV6-1,NA,NA,TRBJ1-4,CASKTRTEEKLFF,TGTGCCAGCAAAACTAGGACAGAAGAAAAACTGTTTTTT
TRBV28,TRBD2,once,TRBJ2-1,CASSFRAGGPYNEQFF,TGTGCCAGCAGCTTCCGAGCGGGAGGGCCTTACAATGAGCAGTTCTTC
TRBV6-7,TRBD1,few,TRBJ2-7,CASSYFGQGAKTYEQYF,TGTGCCAGCAGTTATTTTGGACAGGGGGCGAAGACCTACGAGCAGTACTTC
TRBV6-6,TRBD2,NA,TRBJ2-7,CASSTGTSGKSGQYF,TGTGCCAGCAGTACCGGGACTAGCGGGAAATCAGGGCAGTACTTC
TRBV30,TRBD2,NA,TRBJ2-1,CAWSVRLAADNEQFF,TGTGCCTGGAGCGTGCGACTAGCGGCTGACAATGAGCAGTTCTTC
TRBV15,NA,NA,TRBJ1-6,CATSRGTKSPLHF,TGTGCCACCAGCAGAGGGACAAAATCACCCCTCCACTTT
TRBV5-6,NA,NA,TRBJ2-4,CASSFTGNIQYF,TGTGCCAGCAGCTTCACGGGAAACATTCAGTACTTC
TRBV6-6,TRBD1,NA,TRBJ2-1,CASSYSDRGPRGRFF,TGTGCCAGCAGTTACTCGGACAGGGGGCCGCGGGGGCGGTTCTTC